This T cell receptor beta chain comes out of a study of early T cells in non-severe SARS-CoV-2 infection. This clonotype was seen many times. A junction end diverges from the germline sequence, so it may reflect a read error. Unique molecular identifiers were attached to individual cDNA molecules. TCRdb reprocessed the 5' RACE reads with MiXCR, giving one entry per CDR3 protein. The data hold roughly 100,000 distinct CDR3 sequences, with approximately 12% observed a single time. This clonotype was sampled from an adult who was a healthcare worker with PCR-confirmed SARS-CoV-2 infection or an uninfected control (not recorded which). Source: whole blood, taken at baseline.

The CDR3 protein is CASSEGLAGLNYEQYF. CDR3 DNA sequence: TGTGCCAGCAGCGAAGGCCTAGCGGGGTTAAACTACGAGCAGTACTTC. This rearrangement joins TRBV6-1 to TRBJ2-7; 9 bases are shared with TRBD2. The CDR3 contains 16 residues. Germline V gene sequence: CDR1 MNHNS, CDR2 SASEGT.